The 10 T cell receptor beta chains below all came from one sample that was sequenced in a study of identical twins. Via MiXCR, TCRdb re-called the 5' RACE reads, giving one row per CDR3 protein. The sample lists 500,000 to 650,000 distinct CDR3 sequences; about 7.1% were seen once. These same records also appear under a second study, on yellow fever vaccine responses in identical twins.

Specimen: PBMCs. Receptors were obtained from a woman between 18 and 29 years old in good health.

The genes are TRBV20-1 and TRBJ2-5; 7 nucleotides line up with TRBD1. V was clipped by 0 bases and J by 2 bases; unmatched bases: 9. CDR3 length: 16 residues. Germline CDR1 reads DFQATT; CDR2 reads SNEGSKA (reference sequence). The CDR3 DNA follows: TGCAGTGCTAGAGATTCACACCCCAGGGGGCAAGAGACCCAGTACTTC. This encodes CSARDSHPRGQETQYF.

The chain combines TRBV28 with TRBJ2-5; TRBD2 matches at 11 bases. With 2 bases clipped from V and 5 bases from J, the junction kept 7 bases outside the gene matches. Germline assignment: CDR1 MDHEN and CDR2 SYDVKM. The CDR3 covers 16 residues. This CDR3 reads CASSLDYWTSGETQYF. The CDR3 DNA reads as TGTGCCAGCAGTTTAGACTATTGGACTAGCGGGGAGACCCAGTACTTC.

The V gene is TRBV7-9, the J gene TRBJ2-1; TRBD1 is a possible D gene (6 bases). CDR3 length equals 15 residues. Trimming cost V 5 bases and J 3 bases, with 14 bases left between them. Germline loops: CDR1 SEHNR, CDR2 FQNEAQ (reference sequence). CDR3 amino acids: CASSAPGTYYNEQFF. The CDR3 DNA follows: TGTGCCAGCAGCGCCCCCGGGACATACTACAATGAGCAGTTCTTC.

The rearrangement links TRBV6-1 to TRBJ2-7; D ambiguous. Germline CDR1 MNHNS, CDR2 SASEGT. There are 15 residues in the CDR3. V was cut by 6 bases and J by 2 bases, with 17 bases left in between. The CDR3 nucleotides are TGTGCCAGCAGAACCGGGCCCCACTTCCCCTACGAGCAGTACTTC. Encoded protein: CASRTGPHFPYEQYF.

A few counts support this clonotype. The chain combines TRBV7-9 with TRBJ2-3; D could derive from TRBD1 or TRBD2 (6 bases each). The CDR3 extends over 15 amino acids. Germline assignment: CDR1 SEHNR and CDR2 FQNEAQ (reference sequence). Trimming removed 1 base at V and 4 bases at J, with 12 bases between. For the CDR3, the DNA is TGTGCCAGCAGCTTAGAGGGGGGCCTATCAGATACGCAGTATTTT. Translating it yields CASSLEGGLSDTQYF.

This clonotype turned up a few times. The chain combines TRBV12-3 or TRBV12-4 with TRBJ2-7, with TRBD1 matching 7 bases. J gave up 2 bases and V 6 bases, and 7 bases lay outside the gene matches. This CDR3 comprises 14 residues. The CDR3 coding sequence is TGTGCCAGCAGCCGGACAGGCGTTACCTACGAGCAGTACTTC. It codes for CASSRTGVTYEQYF.

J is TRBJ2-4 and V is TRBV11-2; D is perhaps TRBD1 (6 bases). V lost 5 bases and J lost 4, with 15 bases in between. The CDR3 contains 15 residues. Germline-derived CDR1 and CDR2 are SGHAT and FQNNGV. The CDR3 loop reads CASSPPTGTKNIQYF. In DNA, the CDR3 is TGTGCCAGCAGCCCACCGACAGGAACTAAAAACATTCAGTACTTC.

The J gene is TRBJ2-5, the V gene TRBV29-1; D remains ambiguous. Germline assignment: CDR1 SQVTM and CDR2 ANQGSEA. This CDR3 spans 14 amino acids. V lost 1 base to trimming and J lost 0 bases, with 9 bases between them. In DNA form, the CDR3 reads TGCAGCGTTGAAGCCTCGAGGTACCAAGAGACCCAGTACTTC. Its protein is CSVEASRYQETQYF.

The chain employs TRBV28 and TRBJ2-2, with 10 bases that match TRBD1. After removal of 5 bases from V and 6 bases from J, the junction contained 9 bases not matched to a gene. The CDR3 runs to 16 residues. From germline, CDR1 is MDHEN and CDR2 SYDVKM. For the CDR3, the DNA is TGTGCCAGCAGTCTCTACCGGGACAGGGGTGCCGGGGAGCTGTTTTTT. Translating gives CASSLYRDRGAGELFF.

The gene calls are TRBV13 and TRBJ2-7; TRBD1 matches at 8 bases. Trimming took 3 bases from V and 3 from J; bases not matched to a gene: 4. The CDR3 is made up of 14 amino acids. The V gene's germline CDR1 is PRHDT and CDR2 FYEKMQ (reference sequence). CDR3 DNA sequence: TGTGCCAGCAGCTTTGAACAGGGGGACTACGAGCAGTACTTC. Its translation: CASSFEQGDYEQYF. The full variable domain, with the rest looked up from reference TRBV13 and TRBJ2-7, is AAGVIQSPRHLIKEKRETATLKCYPIPRHDTVYWYQQGPGQDPQFLISFYEKMQSDKGSIPDRFSAQQFSDYHSELNMSSLELGDSALYFCASSFEQGDYEQYFGPGTRLTVT.